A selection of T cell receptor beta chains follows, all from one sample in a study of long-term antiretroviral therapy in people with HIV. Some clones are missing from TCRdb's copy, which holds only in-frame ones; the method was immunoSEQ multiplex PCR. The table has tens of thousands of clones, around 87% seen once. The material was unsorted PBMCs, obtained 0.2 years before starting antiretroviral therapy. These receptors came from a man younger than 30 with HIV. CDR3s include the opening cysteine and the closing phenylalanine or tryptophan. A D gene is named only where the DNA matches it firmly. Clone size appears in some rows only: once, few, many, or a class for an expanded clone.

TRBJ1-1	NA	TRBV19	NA	CASTAGGAYFQGFF	TGTGCCAGCACGGCGGGGGGAGCCTACTTCCAGGGTTTCTTT
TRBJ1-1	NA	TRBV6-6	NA	CASSVQGTRDTEAFF	TGTGCCAGCAGCGTTCAGGGGACGCGGGACACTGAAGCTTTCTTT
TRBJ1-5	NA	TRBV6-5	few	CASRQGWGNQPQHF	TGTGCCAGCAGACAGGGTTGGGGCAATCAGCCCCAGCATTTT
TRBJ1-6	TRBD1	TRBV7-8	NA	CASSPEDRPLYSPLHF	TGTGCCAGCAGCCCAGAGGACAGGCCCCTATATTCACCCCTCCACTTT
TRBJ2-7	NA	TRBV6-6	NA	CASSLPGTQRHEQYF	TGTGCCAGCAGTTTACCCGGGACCCAGAGACACGAGCAGTACTTC
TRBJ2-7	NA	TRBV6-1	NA	CASKVPGDQLEQYF	TGTGCCAGCAAGGTCCCGGGAGACCAACTCGAGCAGTACTTC
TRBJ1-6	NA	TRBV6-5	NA	CASRPRNSPLHF	TGTGCCAGCCGGCCGAGAAATTCACCCCTCCACTTT
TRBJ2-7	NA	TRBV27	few	CASSFADTTYEQYF	TGTGCCAGCAGTTTTGCAGACACAACCTACGAGCAGTACTTC
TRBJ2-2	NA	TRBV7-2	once	CASSLGTSNTGELFF	TGTGCCAGCAGCTTAGGGACTTCTAACACCGGGGAGCTGTTTTTT
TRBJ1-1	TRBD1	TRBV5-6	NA	CASSLDWDSMNTEAFF	TGTGCCAGCAGCTTGGACTGGGACAGCATGAACACTGAAGCTTTCTTT
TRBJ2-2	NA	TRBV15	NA	CATSRAGRTGGELFF	TGTGCCACCAGCAGAGCCGGCAGGACTGGGGGGGAGCTGTTTTTT
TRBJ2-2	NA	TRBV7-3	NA	CASSLVAGATNTGELFF	TGTGCCAGCAGCTTAGTTGCGGGGGCTACGAACACCGGGGAGCTGTTTTTT
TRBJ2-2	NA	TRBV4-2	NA	CASSPQSRLANTGELFF	TGTGCCAGCAGCCCCCAGTCGAGACTAGCGAACACCGGGGAGCTGTTTTTT
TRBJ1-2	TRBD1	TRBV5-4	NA	CASSTQTGEGYGYTF	TGTGCCAGCAGCACTCAGACAGGGGAGGGCTATGGCTACACCTTC
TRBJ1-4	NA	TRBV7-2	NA	CASSLRSTRNEKLFF	TGTGCCAGCAGCCTCCGCTCGACACGGAATGAAAAACTGTTTTTT
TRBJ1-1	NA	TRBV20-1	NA	CSAPANTEAFF	TGCAGTGCCCCAGCGAACACTGAAGCTTTCTTT
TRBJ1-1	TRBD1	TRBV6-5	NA	CASSIDRGTEAFF	TGTGCCAGCAGCATTGACAGGGGTACTGAAGCTTTCTTT
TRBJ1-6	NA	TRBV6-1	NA	CASSEGQIYNSPLHF	TGTGCCAGCAGTGAAGGACAGATCTATAATTCACCCCTCCACTTT
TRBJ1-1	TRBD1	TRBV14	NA	CASSHDRVTEAFF	TGTGCCAGCAGCCACGACAGGGTCACTGAAGCTTTCTTT
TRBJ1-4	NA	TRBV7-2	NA	CASSLGFRPIEKLFF	TGTGCCAGCAGCTTAGGGTTCCGTCCTATTGAAAAACTGTTTTTT
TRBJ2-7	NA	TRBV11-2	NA	CASSWDREYF	TGTGCCAGCAGCTGGGATCGGGAGTACTTC
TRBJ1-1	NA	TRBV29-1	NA	CSVGLGGRQNTEAFF	TGCAGCGTTGGGCTGGGCGGACGGCAGAACACTGAAGCTTTCTTT
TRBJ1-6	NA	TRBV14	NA	CASSPHRSPSVSPLHF	TGTGCCAGCAGCCCTCACAGGTCCCCGTCCGTATCACCCCTCCACTTT
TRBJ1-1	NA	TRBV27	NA	CASSPGRNTEAFF	TGTGCCAGCAGTCCGGGCCGGAACACTGAAGCTTTCTTT
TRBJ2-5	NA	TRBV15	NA	CATSRDYLGNQETQYF	TGTGCCACCAGCAGAGATTATTTAGGGAATCAAGAGACCCAGTACTTC
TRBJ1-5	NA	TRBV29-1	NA	CSVQQSNQPQHF	TGCAGCGTTCAACAGAGCAATCAGCCCCAGCATTTT
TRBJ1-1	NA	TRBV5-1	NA	CASSLDRNTEAFF	TGCGCCAGCAGCTTGGACAGGAACACTGAAGCTTTCTTT
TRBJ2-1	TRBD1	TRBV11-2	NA	CASSRKGQQSYNEQFF	TGTGCCAGCAGCCGCAAGGGACAGCAATCCTACAATGAGCAGTTCTTC
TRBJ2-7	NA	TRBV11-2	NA	CASSLLGGYEQYF	TGTGCCAGCAGCTTGCTCGGGGGTTACGAGCAGTACTTC
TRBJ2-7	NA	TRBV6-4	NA	CASSGTDGFSYEQYF	TGTGCCAGCAGTGGGACAGACGGCTTTTCCTACGAGCAGTACTTC
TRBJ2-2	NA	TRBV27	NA	CASSTPGTGELFF	TGTGCCAGCAGTACCCCGGGCACCGGGGAGCTGTTTTTT
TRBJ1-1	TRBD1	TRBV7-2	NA	CASSQGVSGVTEAFF	TGTGCCAGCAGCCAGGGGGTCTCCGGGGTTACTGAAGCTTTCTTT
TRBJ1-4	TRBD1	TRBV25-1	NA	CASSESRGTALEKLFF	TGTGCCAGCAGTGAAAGTAGGGGGACAGCCCTTGAAAAACTGTTTTTT
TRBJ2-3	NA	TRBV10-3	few	CAISESMADTQYF	TGTGCCATCAGTGAGTCGATGGCGGATACGCAGTATTTT
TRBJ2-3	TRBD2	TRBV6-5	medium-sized	CASRSLAGGLDTQYF	TGTGCCAGCAGGTCACTAGCGGGAGGGCTAGATACGCAGTATTTT
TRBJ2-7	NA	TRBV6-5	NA	CASSYGGSYEQYF	TGTGCCAGCAGCTACGGGGGCTCCTACGAGCAGTACTTC
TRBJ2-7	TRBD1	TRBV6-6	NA	CASSYGTEYEQYF	TGTGCCAGCAGTTACGGGACAGAATACGAGCAGTACTTC
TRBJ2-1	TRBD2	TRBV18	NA	CASSPPSGEGNEQFF	TGTGCCAGCTCACCACCTAGCGGGGAAGGCAATGAGCAGTTCTTC
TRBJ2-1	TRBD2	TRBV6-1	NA	CASSEFLHGLAESGEQFF	TGTGCCAGCAGTGAATTCCTTCACGGACTAGCGGAGAGCGGTGAGCAGTTCTTC
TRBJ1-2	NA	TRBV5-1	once	CASSLDRNYGYTF	TGCGCCAGCAGCTTGGACAGAAACTATGGCTACACCTTC
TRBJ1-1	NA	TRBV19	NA	CASSPPGGTEAFF	TGTGCCAGTAGTCCTCCTGGGGGCACTGAAGCTTTCTTT
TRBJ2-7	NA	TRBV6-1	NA	CASSKQGNPRYEQYF	TGTGCCAGCAGTAAACAGGGTAATCCTAGGTACGAGCAGTACTTC
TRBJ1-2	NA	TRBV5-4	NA	CASSLAGSDYGYTF	TGTGCCAGCAGCTTGGCTGGGAGTGACTATGGCTACACCTTC
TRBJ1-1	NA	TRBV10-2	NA	CASSGSSGNLPGAFF	TGCGCCAGCAGTGGATCTTCAGGTAACCTCCCTGGCGCTTTCTTT
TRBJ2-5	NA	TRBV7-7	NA	CASRGVGQETQYF	TGTGCTAGCAGGGGGGTAGGGCAAGAGACCCAGTACTTC
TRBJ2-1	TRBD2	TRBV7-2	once	CASSYRAGAGGEQFF	TGTGCCAGCAGCTATAGAGCGGGGGCTGGCGGTGAGCAGTTCTTC
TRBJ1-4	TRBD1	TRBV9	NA	CASSSTGASEKLFF	TGTGCCAGCAGCTCGACAGGGGCCTCAGAAAAACTGTTTTTT
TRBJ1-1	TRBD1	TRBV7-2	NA	CASSPVGTGGAKTEAFF	TGTGCCAGCAGCCCCGTGGGGACAGGGGGTGCGAAGACTGAAGCTTTCTTT
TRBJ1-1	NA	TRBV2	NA	CASRSPPEAFF	TGTGCCAGCAGGAGCCCCCCTGAAGCTTTCTTT
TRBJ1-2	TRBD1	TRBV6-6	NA	CASSYGDSLLGGYTF	TGTGCCAGCAGTTACGGGGACAGTCTCTTAGGGGGCTACACCTTC
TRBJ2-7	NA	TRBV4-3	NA	CASSQAVATGPGEQYF	TGCGCCAGCAGCCAAGCGGTGGCGACAGGCCCGGGCGAGCAGTACTTC
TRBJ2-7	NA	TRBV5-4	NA	CASSFSHSYEQYF	TGTGCCAGCAGCTTCTCACATAGCTACGAGCAGTACTTC
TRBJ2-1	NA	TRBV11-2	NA	CASSLRGRGLYNEQFF	TGTGCCAGCAGCTTGAGAGGGCGGGGACTCTACAATGAGCAGTTCTTC
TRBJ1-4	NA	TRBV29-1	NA	CSVSWTVGEKLFF	TGCAGCGTTTCTTGGACAGTGGGAGAAAAACTGTTTTTT
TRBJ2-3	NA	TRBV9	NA	CASSVDNYPDTQYF	TGTGCCAGCAGCGTGGACAACTACCCAGATACGCAGTATTTT
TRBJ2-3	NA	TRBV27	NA	CASRGTDTQYF	TGTGCCAGCAGGGGCACAGATACGCAGTATTTT
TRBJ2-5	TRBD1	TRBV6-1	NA	CASSPGTGIETQYF	TGTGCCAGCAGTCCGGGGACAGGGATAGAGACCCAGTACTTC
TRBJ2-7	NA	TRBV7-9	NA	CASARVWNEQYF	TGTGCCAGCGCGAGGGTCTGGAACGAGCAGTACTTC